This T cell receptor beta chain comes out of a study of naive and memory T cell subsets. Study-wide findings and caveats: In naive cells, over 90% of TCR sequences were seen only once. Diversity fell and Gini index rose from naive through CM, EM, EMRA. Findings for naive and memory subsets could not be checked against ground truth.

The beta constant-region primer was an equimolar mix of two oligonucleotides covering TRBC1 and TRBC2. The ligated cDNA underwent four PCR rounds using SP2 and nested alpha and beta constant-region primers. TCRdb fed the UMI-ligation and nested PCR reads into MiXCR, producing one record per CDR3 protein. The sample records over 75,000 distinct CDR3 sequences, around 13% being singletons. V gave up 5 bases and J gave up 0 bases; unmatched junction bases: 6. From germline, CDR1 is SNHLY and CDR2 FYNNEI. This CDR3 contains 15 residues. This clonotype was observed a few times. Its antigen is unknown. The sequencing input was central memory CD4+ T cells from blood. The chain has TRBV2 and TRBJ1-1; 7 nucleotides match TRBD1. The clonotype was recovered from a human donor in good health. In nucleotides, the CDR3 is TGTGCCAGCAGTAAACAGGGGATTATGAACACTGAAGCTTTCTTT. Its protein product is CASSKQGIMNTEAFF.